Below, 13 T cell receptor beta chains from the same sample are listed, as sequenced in a study of cytomegalovirus exposure and HLA in healthy donors. 13 Jbeta primers and 60 Vbeta primers were used for the PCR. Here immunoSEQ multiplex PCR was the method, and the copy in TCRdb shows in-frame clones only, minus some. The sample records over 150,000 clones, about 74% being singletons. The sample was PBMCs. These receptors all come from a woman aged 40 to 50 in good health and CMV-seronegative.

The count of this clone is one. The chain joins TRBV5-1 to TRBJ1-2, with D possibly TRBD1 on 5 matching bases. There are 15 residues in the CDR3. Germline CDR1 is SGHRS and CDR2 is YFSETQ. Trimming removed 0 bases at V and 8 bases at J, with 17 bases between. The CDR3 loop reads CASSLGRGIGEGYTF. Written as DNA, the CDR3 is TGCGCCAGCAGCTTGGGAAGGGGAATCGGAGAAGGCTACACCTTC.

The rearrangement uses TRBV5-6 and TRBJ1-5; D is unresolved. The germline V and J ends were trimmed by 3 bases and 6 bases, with 10 bases remaining between them. The CDR3 loop spans 13 amino acids. Germline values: CDR1 SGHDT, CDR2 YYEEEE. CDR3 residues: CASSYNVGQPQHF. In nucleotides, the CDR3 is TGTGCCAGCAGCTATAATGTCGGTCAGCCCCAGCATTTT. The variable domain in full, with the rest retrieved from reference TRBV5-6 and TRBJ1-5, is DAGVTQSPTHLIKTRGQQVTLRCSPKSGHDTVSWYQQALGQGPQFIFQYYEEEERQRGNFPDRFSGHQFPNYSSELNVNALLLGDSALYLCASSYNVGQPQHFGDGTRLSIL.

This chain joins TRBV5-1 and TRBJ2-7, with D uncertain. The CDR3 spans 16 residues. In germline, CDR1 is SGHRS, CDR2 YFSETQ. V gave up 0 bases and J gave up 2 bases, with 15 bases separating them. The CDR3 DNA follows: TGCGCCAGCAGCTTGGCCCCTACCGACGGAGCCTACGAGCAGTACTTC. Its protein is CASSLAPTDGAYEQYF.

The rearrangement joins TRBV30 to TRBJ1-1; D uncertain. The V end was cut by 2 bases, the J end by 4 bases, with 5 bases between. This CDR3 spans 11 amino acids. Germline V CDR1 and CDR2: GTSNPN, SVGIG (reference sequence). The CDR3 protein is CAWSRSTEAFF. The DNA of the CDR3 is TGTGCCTGGAGTAGGAGCACTGAAGCTTTCTTT.

The CDR3 DNA reads TGTGCCAGCAGCTTAGGTACAGGGACTGGAAACACCATATATTTT. Its protein is CASSLGTGTGNTIYF. This chain connects TRBV7-9 to TRBJ1-3; D might be TRBD1 (6 bases). The CDR3 sequence is 15 residues long. CDR1 and CDR2 (germline): SEHNR, FQNEAQ (reference sequence). V lost 1 base and J lost 2, with 9 bases in between.

The table lists this clone with a count of one. The V and J genes are TRBV28 and TRBJ2-1; TRBD1 might be the D (5 bases). Germline V gives CDR1 MDHEN, CDR2 SYDVKM. Trimming pared 5 bases from V and 0 bases from J, leaving 14 bases between. The CDR3 covers 16 residues. CDR3 in amino acids: CASSGADRSSYNEQFF. CDR3 in DNA: TGTGCCAGCAGTGGGGCCGATAGGAGCTCCTACAATGAGCAGTTCTTC.

The chain combines TRBV5-1 with TRBJ2-3, with D unclear. Germline CDR1 and CDR2: SGHRS and YFSETQ. The CDR3 sequence is 14 residues long. With 7 bases removed from V and 0 bases from J, the gap between germline ends came to 12 bases. CDR3 sequence reads: CASGRQASTDTQYF. For the CDR3, the DNA is TGCGCCAGCGGCCGCCAGGCTAGCACAGATACGCAGTATTTT.

The chain employs TRBV10-3 and TRBJ2-7; 10 bases fit TRBD1. The ends lost 6 bases at V and 2 bases at J; junction bases unmatched: 10. CDR1 ENHRY and CDR2 SYGVKD come from the germline V gene. The CDR3 has 16 residues. CDR3 region: CAISGTRTGGTYEQYF. The CDR3 nucleotides read TGTGCCATCAGCGGGACCCGGACAGGGGGAACCTACGAGCAGTACTTC.

The chain's CDR3 is CASSRSQGGYEQYF. The CDR3 coding sequence is TGTGCCAGCAGTAGGTCACAGGGGGGCTACGAGCAGTACTTC. This sequence joins TRBV27 and TRBJ2-7; 8 bases align to TRBD1. CDR1 MNHEY and CDR2 SMNVEV come from the germline V gene (reference sequence). The CDR3 runs 14 residues. Unmatched junction bases numbered 6, after V lost 5 bases and J lost 3 bases.

This sequence joins TRBV11-3 and TRBJ2-1; 7 bases are shared with TRBD2. V was clipped by 5 bases and J by 7 bases; unmatched bases: 14. Germline-derived CDR1 and CDR2 are SGHNT and YENEEA. There are 16 residues in the CDR3. CDR3 loop: CASSPGGRAGRNEQFF. The CDR3 DNA reads as TGTGCCAGCAGCCCCGGAGGGAGGGCCGGTCGGAATGAGCAGTTCTTC. Looking up the rest from reference TRBV11-3 and TRBJ2-1 gives the full variable domain: EAGVVQSPRYKIIEKKQPVAFWCNPISGHNTLYWYLQNLGQGPELLIRYENEEAVDDSQLPKDRFSAERLKGVDSTLKIQPAELGDSAVYLCASSPGGRAGRNEQFFGPGTRLTVL.

The chain couples TRBV19 to TRBJ2-3, with 9 bases lining up with TRBD1. The CDR3 length is 15 residues. With 7 bases clipped from V and 3 bases from J, the junction kept 8 bases outside the gene matches. The V gene's germline CDR1 is LNHDA and CDR2 SQIVND (reference sequence). CDR3 sequence reads: CASMTGGRGTDTQYF. The CDR3 DNA sequence: TGTGCCAGTATGACAGGGGGAAGAGGTACAGATACGCAGTATTTT. Using reference TRBV19 and TRBJ2-3 for the parts outside the CDR3, the full variable domain is DGGITQSPKYLFRKEGQNVTLSCEQNLNHDAMYWYRQDPGQGLRLIYYSQIVNDFQKGDIAEGYSVSREKKESFPLTVTSAQKNPTAFYLCASMTGGRGTDTQYFGPGTRLTVL.

This sequence joins TRBV28 and TRBJ2-7, with 16 bases matching TRBD2. CDR1 and CDR2 (germline): MDHEN, SYDVKM. J gave up 3 bases and V 4 bases, and 3 bases lay outside the gene matches. The CDR3 is 16 amino acids. CDR3 region: CASSSGLAGGIYEQYF. The CDR3 nucleotides are TGTGCCAGCAGTTCGGGACTAGCGGGAGGGATCTACGAGCAGTACTTC.

This chain's CDR3 is CAISSGTVLNTEAFF. In nucleotides, the CDR3 is TGTGCCATCAGCTCCGGGACAGTCTTGAACACTGAAGCTTTCTTT. The chain couples TRBV10-3 to TRBJ1-1; 7 bases fit TRBD1. This CDR3 has 15 residues. Trimming removed 6 bases from V and 0 bases from J; junction bases left unmatched: 7. The germline gives CDR1 ENHRY, CDR2 SYGVKD.